The subject of this entry is one TCR beta chain. The data derive from a study of blood T cell repertoires in COVID-19. Background on the study: Donors in the United States, Italy and Spain gave samples during acute or convalescent COVID-19. In each case, the material was cDNA or gDNA derived from T cells, B-cell-depleted T cells, or PBMCs.

Germline CDR1 and CDR2: MNHEY and SVGAGI. Trimming removed 6 bases from V and 0 bases from J, with 11 bases in between. The CDR3 sequence is 14 residues long. Per the study methods: Cell counts per sample came from amplifying reference gene primers. The data were produced by immunoSEQ multiplex PCR, yet TCRdb's version contains in-frame clones alone and is incomplete. For V, J and clone size, that table is used; D and trimming come from the DNA. The sample has 65,000 to 100,000 clones; roughly 80% are singletons. The TCR originated in a woman of 80 years or more with acute or convalescent COVID-19. The source material was peripheral blood. The J gene is TRBJ1-1, the V gene TRBV6-5; unclear D gene. CDR3 region: CASSQPRVNTEAFF. CDR3 nucleotides: TGTGCCAGCAGCCAACCGAGGGTGAACACTGAAGCTTTCTTT.